The 32 T cell receptor beta chains below were found in one sample sequenced in a study of blood T cell repertoires in COVID-19. Libraries were prepared by immunoSEQ multiplex PCR; TCRdb keeps only in-frame clonotypes and omits some of them. The sample yields hundreds of thousands of clones, 70% to 90% seen once. The sample was peripheral blood. Receptor source: a woman between 18 and 29 years old who had recovered from COVID-19.

The chain is built from TRBV29-1 and TRBJ2-5, with a possible D match to TRBD1 (6 bases). There are 13 residues in the CDR3. Germline lookup yields CDR1 SQVTM and CDR2 ANQGSEA. Trimming removed 2 bases at V and 4 bases at J, with 11 bases between. CDR3 bases: TGCAGCGTTGAACCGTTACAGGGAGAGACCCAGTACTTC. It translates to CSVEPLQGETQYF.

This chain uses TRBV6-2 or TRBV6-3 with TRBJ2-7, with unresolved D. The CDR3 length is 13 residues. The germline V and J ends were trimmed by 7 bases and 3 bases, with 13 bases remaining between them. Germline V gene sequence: CDR1 MNHEY, CDR2 SVGEGT. The CDR3 loop is CASTPDRYYEQYF. CDR3 nucleotides: TGTGCCAGCACCCCAGATCGGTACTACGAGCAGTACTTC.

This rearrangement joins TRBV19 to TRBJ1-2; 7 nucleotides match TRBD1. The CDR3 runs 13 residues. Trimming removed 3 bases from V and 12 bases from J; junction bases left unmatched: 10. The V gene's germline CDR1 is LNHDA and CDR2 SQIVND (reference sequence). CDR3: CASSMADRVKDTF. DNA of the CDR3: TGTGCCAGTAGTATGGCCGACAGGGTGAAGGACACCTTC.

The V and J genes are TRBV29-1 and TRBJ1-2, with TRBD1 matching over 8 bases. Losses at the gene ends were 4 bases for V and 4 bases for J; bases not matched to a gene: 11. The CDR3 runs 15 residues. Germline assignment: CDR1 SQVTM and CDR2 ANQGSEA. The DNA for the CDR3 is TGCAGCGTTGCCTTGACGACAGGGGAGACCTATGGCTACACCTTC. This translates into CSVALTTGETYGYTF.

V usage is TRBV21-1 and J usage is TRBJ1-2; the table assigns TRBD1, which was not confirmed against the DNA. TRBV21-1 is marked as a pseudogene. This CDR3 spans 17 amino acids. In DNA, the CDR3 is TGTGCCAGCAGCAAAGATAGGAGGGGGCGCTCTAACTATGGCTACACCTTC. Translated: CASSKDRRGRSNYGYTF.

The gene calls are TRBV2 and TRBJ2-7; D is perhaps TRBD1 (6 bases). Germline V gene sequence: CDR1 SNHLY, CDR2 FYNNEI. Trimming left V 4 bases short and J 1 base short, with 17 bases between. The CDR3 is 16 residues long. The CDR3 DNA is TGTGCCAGCAGTGGAAGGGGGAATCGAAGGTCCTACGAGCAGTACTTC. This gives the protein CASSGRGNRRSYEQYF.

The J gene is TRBJ1-2, the V gene TRBV12-5; 7 nucleotides align to TRBD1. This CDR3 contains 17 residues. Trimming took 3 bases from V and 2 from J; bases not matched to a gene: 12. Per the germline V gene, CDR1 is LGHNT and CDR2 is FRNRAP. The CDR3 sequence: CASGLVLDREANYGYTF. CDR3 bases: TGTGCTAGTGGTTTAGTTCTCGACAGGGAGGCGAACTATGGCTACACCTTC.

The chain joins TRBV2 to TRBJ2-1; D not certain. Trimming stripped 11 bases from V and 0 bases from J, with 11 bases between. The CDR3 loop spans 13 amino acids. The germline V gene has CDR1 SNHLY and CDR2 FYNNEI. The CDR3 coding sequence is TGTGCCGTCAGCGTTAACTCCTACAATGAGCAGTTCTTC. It codes for CAVSVNSYNEQFF.

This rearrangement joins TRBV7-3 to TRBJ2-1; 7 bases map to TRBD1. The CDR3 has 16 amino acids. V lost 0 bases to trimming and J lost 5 bases; unmatched junction nucleotides: 7. Germline V gives CDR1 SGHTA, CDR2 FQGTGA. The CDR3 reads CASSLTTGALHNEQFF. The CDR3 DNA is TGTGCCAGCAGCTTAACAACAGGGGCCCTCCACAATGAGCAGTTCTTC. The full variable domain, in which reference TRBV7-3 and TRBJ2-1 provide the parts outside the CDR3, is GAGVSQTPSNKVTEKGKYVELRCDPISGHTALYWYRQSLGQGPEFLIYFQGTGAADDSGLPNDRFFAVRPEGSVSTLKIQRTERGDSAVYLCASSLTTGALHNEQFFGPGTRLTVL.

V usage is TRBV18 and J usage is TRBJ1-1; 10 nucleotides match TRBD1. Per germline, CDR1 KGHSH and CDR2 LQKENI. This CDR3 is 14 amino acids long. V was pared by 4 bases and J by 8 bases, with 7 bases of the junction left unmatched. The CDR3 nucleotides read TGTGCCAGCTCACTAGACAGGGGGCGGCGGGAAGCTTTCTTT. Translation: CASSLDRGRREAFF.

A note on this clone: Different DNA sequences within this sample yield the same CDR3. The chain combines TRBV12-3 or TRBV12-4 with TRBJ1-2; no clear D gene. The CDR3 totals 13 residues. The V end lost 3 bases, the J end lost 3 bases, and 8 bases lay between the germline ends. CDR3 amino acids: CASSFGQDYGYTF. As DNA, the CDR3 is TGTGCCAGCAGTTTTGGGCAGGACTATGGCTACACCTTC.

This chain connects TRBV5-1 to TRBJ2-1; 15 bases are shared with TRBD2. Trimming removed 4 bases from V and 8 bases from J; junction bases left unmatched: 7. The CDR3 is 16 residues long. The germline V gene has CDR1 SGHRS and CDR2 YFSETQ. The DNA for the CDR3 is TGCGCCAGCAGCGGTCGGACTAGCGGGAGGGATTATGAGCAGTTCTTC. Translation: CASSGRTSGRDYEQFF.

The chain joins TRBV4-3 to TRBJ2-1; TRBD1 aligns across 8 bases. The CDR3 spans 15 residues. Germline V gene lookup returns CDR1 LGHNA and CDR2 YSLEER. The trim removed 3 bases at V and 5 bases at J, leaving 6 bases unmatched. The CDR3 spells CASSQDRVRDNEQFF. The CDR3 nucleotides read TGCGCCAGCAGCCAGGACAGGGTTCGCGACAATGAGCAGTTCTTC.

This chain's CDR3 is CASSLSSPPVKHGYTF. The CDR3 nucleotides read TGTGCCAGCAGTTTATCTTCCCCTCCGGTCAAACATGGCTACACCTTC. V is TRBV27 and J is TRBJ1-2, with D unclear. The CDR3 sequence is 16 residues long. Trimming removed 0 bases from V and 6 bases from J, with 17 bases in between. The germline gives CDR1 MNHEY, CDR2 SMNVEV (reference sequence).

V usage is TRBV2 and J usage is TRBJ1-5, with D unclear. The CDR3 is made up of 13 amino acids. Per the germline V gene, CDR1 is SNHLY and CDR2 is FYNNEI. V lost 3 bases to trimming and J lost 2 bases, with 5 bases between them. In DNA form, the CDR3 reads TGTGCCAGCAGTGAGTGGCGCAATCAGCCCCAGCATTTT. Translation: CASSEWRNQPQHF. Supplemented by reference TRBV2 and TRBJ1-5, the full variable domain reads EPEVTQTPSHQVTQMGQEVILRCVPISNHLYFYWYRQILGQKVEFLVSFYNNEISEKSEIFDDQFSVERPDGSNFTLKIRSTKLEDSAMYFCASSEWRNQPQHFGDGTRLSIL.

The V gene is TRBV25-1, the J gene TRBJ1-1; 7 bases are shared with TRBD1. Per germline, CDR1 MGHDK and CDR2 SYGVNS. This CDR3 has 13 amino acids. With 3 bases clipped from V and 6 bases from J, the junction kept 4 bases outside the gene matches. The chain's CDR3 is CASSDYDRAEAFF. DNA for the CDR3: TGTGCCAGCAGTGACTACGACAGGGCTGAAGCTTTCTTT.

The genes are TRBV19 and TRBJ2-1; perhaps TRBD2 as D (5 bases). Germline-derived CDR1 and CDR2 are LNHDA and SQIVND (reference sequence). The CDR3 runs 14 residues. Deletions cut 4 bases from V and 7 bases from J, with 14 bases between. The DNA of the CDR3 is TGTGCCAGTAGTAGTAATAGCGCGCATAATGAGCAGTTCTTC. This encodes CASSSNSAHNEQFF.

This chain links TRBV11-2 with TRBJ2-7, with D hard to call. From germline, CDR1 is SGHAT and CDR2 FQNNGV. V shed 1 base and J shed 4 bases, with 2 bases lying between them. This CDR3 is 11 amino acids long. The CDR3 DNA reads as TGTGCCAGCAGCTTAGCGTACGAGCAGTACTTC. Translating it yields CASSLAYEQYF. The full variable domain, completed using reference TRBV11-2 and TRBJ2-7, is EAGVAQSPRYKIIEKRQSVAFWCNPISGHATLYWYQQILGQGPKLLIQFQNNGVVDDSQLPKDRFSAERLKGVDSTLKIQPAKLEDSAVYLCASSLAYEQYFGPGTRLTVT.

This chain connects TRBV25-1 to TRBJ2-5; D is possibly TRBD2 (7 bases). Trimming left V 7 bases short and J 4 bases short, with 16 bases between. The CDR3 totals 14 residues. CDR1 is MGHDK, CDR2 SYGVNS, per germline. CDR3 protein: CASNWGGARETQYF. The CDR3 DNA reads as TGTGCCAGCAATTGGGGGGGCGCTCGAGAGACCCAGTACTTC.

In DNA form, the CDR3 reads TGCGCCAGCAGCTTGGACCTAGATGAGTCCTACGATCAAGAGACCCAGTACTTC. Protein product: CASSLDLDESYDQETQYF. The chain has TRBV5-1 and TRBJ2-5; D is unresolved. V lost 0 bases, J lost 2 bases, and 20 bases lay in between. The germline CDR1 and CDR2 sequences are SGHRS and YFSETQ. The CDR3 totals 18 residues.

This chain connects TRBV10-3 to TRBJ2-2; unclear D gene. Trimming took 1 base from V and 2 from J, leaving 8 bases between them. There are 15 residues in the CDR3. Germline V lookup: CDR1 ENHRY, CDR2 SYGVKD. Here the CDR3 DNA reads TGTGCCATCAGTGAGTTTCGACACAACACCGGGGAGCTGTTTTTT. Amino acid sequence: CAISEFRHNTGELFF.

The V gene is TRBV10-2, the J gene TRBJ1-2; D is perhaps TRBD1 (5 bases). Trimming pared 2 bases from V and 4 bases from J, leaving 20 bases between. The CDR3 totals 17 residues. Germline CDR1 is WSHSY and CDR2 is SAAADI. The CDR3 sequence is CASSEGRAAQGFYGYTF. The CDR3 coding sequence is TGCGCCAGCAGTGAGGGCCGGGCAGCCCAGGGTTTCTATGGCTACACCTTC.

The V and J genes are TRBV19 and TRBJ1-2, with D maybe TRBD1 (6 bases). Trimming took 7 bases from V and 2 from J, leaving 8 bases between them. The germline V gene encodes CDR1 LNHDA and CDR2 SQIVND (reference sequence). The CDR3 extends over 12 amino acids. CDR3 protein: CASTGQNYGYTF. The CDR3 coding sequence is TGTGCCAGTACAGGACAGAACTATGGCTACACCTTC.

This clone turned up a few times. The chain employs TRBV30 and TRBJ2-1; TRBD1 matches 9 bases. The germline V gene encodes CDR1 GTSNPN and CDR2 SVGIG (reference sequence). The CDR3 has 15 residues. The V gene end was trimmed by 4 bases and the J gene end by 9 bases; junction bases not matched to a gene: 13. The DNA for the CDR3 is TGTGCCTGGACACTTCACTACAGGGGGCTTGGTGAGCAGTTCTTC. Its translation: CAWTLHYRGLGEQFF.

With respect to this clone: Other DNA variants within this sample encode the same CDR3. The CDR3 loop reads CASSLGTGGTEAFF. For the CDR3, the DNA is TGTGCCAGCAGTTTAGGTACGGGGGGCACTGAAGCTTTCTTT. V usage is TRBV27 and J usage is TRBJ1-1, with D maybe TRBD1 (5 bases). The CDR3 consists of 14 residues. Trimming stripped 2 bases from V and 4 bases from J, with 11 bases between. Germline-derived CDR1 and CDR2 are MNHEY and SMNVEV (reference sequence).

This clone was observed a single time. The chain is built from TRBV11-2 and TRBJ2-6; D not resolved. The CDR3 is made up of 15 amino acids. The germline V gene has CDR1 SGHAT and CDR2 FQNNGV. The ends were cut back, 3 bases at V and 0 bases at J, with 6 bases in the middle. The chain's CDR3 is CASSFHSSGANVLTF. The CDR3, as DNA: TGTGCCAGCAGCTTCCATAGCTCTGGGGCCAACGTCCTGACTTTC.

The chain is built from TRBV11-2 and TRBJ2-2, with 8 bases that match TRBD2. Trimming at V came to 1 base and at J to 6 bases, leaving 13 bases not matched to a gene. CDR1 and CDR2 from the germline V gene are SGHAT and FQNNGV. CDR3 length equals 18 residues. Here the CDR3 DNA reads TGTGCCAGCAGCTTAGCCGTGGGCGGGAGGTATCGAGCCGGGGAGCTGTTTTTT. As protein: CASSLAVGGRYRAGELFF.

J is TRBJ2-3 and V is TRBV6-2 or TRBV6-3; TRBD2 matches at 9 bases. The CDR3 spans 17 residues. Trimming cost V 4 bases and J 2 bases; bases outside gene matches: 10. Looked up from germline, CDR1 is MNHEY and CDR2 is SVGEGT. As DNA, the CDR3 is TGTGCCAGCAGTTCCACCGCGACTAGCGGATTCACAGATACGCAGTATTTT. Translating gives CASSSTATSGFTDTQYF.

This chain links TRBV6-5 with TRBJ2-7; 9 bases are a match to TRBD1. V gave up 5 bases and J gave up 5 bases; unmatched junction bases: 4. This CDR3 is built from 13 residues. Germline V gene lookup returns CDR1 MNHEY and CDR2 SVGAGI. CDR3 bases: TGTGCCAGCAGTAGACAGGGGGTCGACGAGCAGTACTTC. Protein product: CASSRQGVDEQYF.

The chain combines TRBV27 with TRBJ1-5; D gene uncertain. From germline, CDR1 is MNHEY and CDR2 SMNVEV (reference sequence). This CDR3 spans 16 amino acids. Trimming took off 4 bases at V and 2 bases at J, with 15 bases between the two ends. This chain's CDR3 is CASSSFLRAGNQPQHF. The CDR3 region has the DNA TGTGCCAGCAGTTCCTTTTTACGAGCTGGCAATCAGCCCCAGCATTTT.

The CDR3 is CASSELLESPLHF. DNA for the CDR3: TGTGCCAGCAGTGAATTACTGGAGTCACCCCTCCACTTT. V gene TRBV25-1 combines with J gene TRBJ1-6, with unresolved D. The V and J ends lost 1 base and 10 bases respectively, with 8 bases between them. The CDR3 has 13 residues. Germline loops: CDR1 MGHDK, CDR2 SYGVNS.

This sequence joins TRBV9 and TRBJ2-7, with D tentatively TRBD2 (5 bases). CDR1 and CDR2 from the germline V gene are SGDLS and YYNGEE. V was trimmed by 0 bases and J by 3 bases, leaving 16 bases between them. There are 16 residues in the CDR3. The CDR3 loop is CASSVAGREPYYEQYF. In DNA, the CDR3 is TGTGCCAGCAGCGTAGCCGGAAGGGAGCCATACTACGAGCAGTACTTC.